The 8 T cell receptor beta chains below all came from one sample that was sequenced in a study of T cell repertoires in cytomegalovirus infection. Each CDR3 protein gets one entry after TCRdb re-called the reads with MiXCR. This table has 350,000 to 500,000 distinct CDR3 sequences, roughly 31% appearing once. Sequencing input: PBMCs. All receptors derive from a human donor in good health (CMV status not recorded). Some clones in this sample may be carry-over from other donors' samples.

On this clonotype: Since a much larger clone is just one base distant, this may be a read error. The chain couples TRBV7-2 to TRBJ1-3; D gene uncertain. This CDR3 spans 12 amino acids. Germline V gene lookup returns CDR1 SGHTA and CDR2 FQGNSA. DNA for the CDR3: TGTGCCAGCAGCTTATTGGGAAACACCAGATATTTT. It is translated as CASSLLGNTRYF.

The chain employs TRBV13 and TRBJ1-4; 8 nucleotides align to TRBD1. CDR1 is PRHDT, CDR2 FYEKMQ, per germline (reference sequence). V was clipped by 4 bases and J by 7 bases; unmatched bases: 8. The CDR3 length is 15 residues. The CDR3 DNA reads TGTGCCAGCAGCTCCCGGGACAGGACAGCTGAAAAACTGTTTTTT. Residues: CASSSRDRTAEKLFF.

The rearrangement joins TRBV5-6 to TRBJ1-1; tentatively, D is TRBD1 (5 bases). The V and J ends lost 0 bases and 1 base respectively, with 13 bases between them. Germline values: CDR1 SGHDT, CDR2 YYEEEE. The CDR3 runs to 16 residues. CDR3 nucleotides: TGTGCCAGCAGCTTGGCAGGGTTGGGGCCGAACACTGAAGCTTTCTTT. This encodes CASSLAGLGPNTEAFF.

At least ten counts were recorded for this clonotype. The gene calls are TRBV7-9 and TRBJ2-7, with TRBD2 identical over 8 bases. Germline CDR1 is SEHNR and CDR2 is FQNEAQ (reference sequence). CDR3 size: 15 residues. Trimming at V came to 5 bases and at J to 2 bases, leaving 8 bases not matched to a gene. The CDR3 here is CASSGPAGAAYEQYF. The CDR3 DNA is TGTGCCAGCAGCGGCCCAGCGGGGGCTGCCTACGAGCAGTACTTC.

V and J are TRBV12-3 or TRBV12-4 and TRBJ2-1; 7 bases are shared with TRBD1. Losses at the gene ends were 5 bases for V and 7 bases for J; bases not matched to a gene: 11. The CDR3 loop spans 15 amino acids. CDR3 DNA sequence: TGTGCCAGCAGTCCCCGGACAGGTTTGGGTAATGAGCAGTTCTTC. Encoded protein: CASSPRTGLGNEQFF.

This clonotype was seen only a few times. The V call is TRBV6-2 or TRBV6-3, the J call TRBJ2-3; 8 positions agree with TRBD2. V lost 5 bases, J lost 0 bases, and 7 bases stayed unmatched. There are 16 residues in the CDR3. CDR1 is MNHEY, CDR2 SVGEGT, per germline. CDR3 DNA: TGTGCCAGCAGTGAACTAGCGGACCGTAGCACAGATACGCAGTATTTT. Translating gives CASSELADRSTDTQYF.

CDR3 DNA: TGTGCCAGTTGGGGGGCCGGGGTTGAGACCCAGTACTTC. It yields the protein CASWGAGVETQYF. The chain couples TRBV28 to TRBJ2-5; either TRBD1 or TRBD2 may supply D (6 bases each). This CDR3 comprises 13 residues. The germline V gene encodes CDR1 MDHEN and CDR2 SYDVKM. The V end was cut by 9 bases, the J end by 5 bases, with 16 bases between.

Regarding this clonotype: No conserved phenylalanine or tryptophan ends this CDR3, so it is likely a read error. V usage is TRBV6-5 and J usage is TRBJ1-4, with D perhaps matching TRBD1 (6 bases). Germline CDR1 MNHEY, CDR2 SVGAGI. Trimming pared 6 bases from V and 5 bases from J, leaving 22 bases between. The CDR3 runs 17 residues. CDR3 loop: CASSRTASQGPNEKLFL. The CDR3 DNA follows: TGTGCCAGCAGCCGAACGGCTTCACAGGGACCCAATGAAAAACTGTTTTTG.